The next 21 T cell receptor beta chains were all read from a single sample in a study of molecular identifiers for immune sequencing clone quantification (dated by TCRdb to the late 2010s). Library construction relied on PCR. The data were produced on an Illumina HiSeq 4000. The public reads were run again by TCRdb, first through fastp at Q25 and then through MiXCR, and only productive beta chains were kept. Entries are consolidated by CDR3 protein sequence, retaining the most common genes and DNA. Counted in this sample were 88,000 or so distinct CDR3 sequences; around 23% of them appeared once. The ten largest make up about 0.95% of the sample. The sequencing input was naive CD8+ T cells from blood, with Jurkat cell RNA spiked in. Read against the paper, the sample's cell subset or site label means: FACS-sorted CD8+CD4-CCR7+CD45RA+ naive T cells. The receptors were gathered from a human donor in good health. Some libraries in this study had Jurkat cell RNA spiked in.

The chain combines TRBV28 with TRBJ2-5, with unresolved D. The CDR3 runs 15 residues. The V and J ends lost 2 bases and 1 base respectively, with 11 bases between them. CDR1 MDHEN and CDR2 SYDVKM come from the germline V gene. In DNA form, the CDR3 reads TGTGCCAGCAGTTTAACAGTAAACCCCCAAGAGACCCAGTACTTC. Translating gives CASSLTVNPQETQYF. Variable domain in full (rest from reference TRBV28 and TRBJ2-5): DVKVTQSSRYLVKRTGEKVFLECVQDMDHENMFWYRQDPGLGLRLIYFSYDVKMKEKGDIPEGYSVSREKKERFSLILESASTNQTSMYLCASSLTVNPQETQYFGPGTRLLVL.

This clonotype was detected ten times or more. CDR3: CASSLFLEGTDTQYF. DNA of the CDR3: TGTGCCAGCAGTTTATTCCTGGAGGGGACAGATACGCAGTATTTT. The chain is built from TRBV12-3 or TRBV12-4 and TRBJ2-3, with D possibly matching TRBD2 (6 bases). CDR3 length: 15 amino acids. The germline V and J ends were trimmed by 2 bases and 3 bases, with 12 bases remaining between them.

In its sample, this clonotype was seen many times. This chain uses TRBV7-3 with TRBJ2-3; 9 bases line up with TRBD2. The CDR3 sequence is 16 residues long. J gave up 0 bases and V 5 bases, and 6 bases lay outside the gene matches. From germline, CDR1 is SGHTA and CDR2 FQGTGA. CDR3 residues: CASSNLTSGSTDTQYF. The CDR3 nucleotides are TGTGCCAGCAGCAACTTAACTAGCGGGAGCACAGATACGCAGTATTTT. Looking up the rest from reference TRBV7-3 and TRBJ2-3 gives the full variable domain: GAGVSQTPSNKVTEKGKYVELRCDPISGHTALYWYRQSLGQGPEFLIYFQGTGAADDSGLPNDRFFAVRPEGSVSTLKIQRTERGDSAVYLCASSNLTSGSTDTQYFGPGTRLTVL.

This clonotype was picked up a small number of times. CDR3 sequence reads: CASSEGTGGILSDIQYF. In DNA, the CDR3 is TGTGCCAGCAGCGAAGGGACAGGGGGAATACTTTCGGACATTCAGTACTTC. The chain links TRBV11-1 to TRBJ2-4, with 11 bases lining up with TRBD1. The CDR3 contains 17 residues. Germline CDR1 SGHAT, CDR2 FQDESV (reference sequence). J lost 8 bases, V lost 5 bases, and 14 bases had no gene match.

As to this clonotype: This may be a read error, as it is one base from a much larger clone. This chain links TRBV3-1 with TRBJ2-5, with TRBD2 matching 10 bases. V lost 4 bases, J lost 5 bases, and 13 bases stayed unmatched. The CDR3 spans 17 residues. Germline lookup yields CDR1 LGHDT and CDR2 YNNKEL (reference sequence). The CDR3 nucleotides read TGTGCCAGCAGCCGAGATAGGTCTAGCGGGAGCCGGGAGACCCAGTACTTC. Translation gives CASSRDRSSGSRETQYF.

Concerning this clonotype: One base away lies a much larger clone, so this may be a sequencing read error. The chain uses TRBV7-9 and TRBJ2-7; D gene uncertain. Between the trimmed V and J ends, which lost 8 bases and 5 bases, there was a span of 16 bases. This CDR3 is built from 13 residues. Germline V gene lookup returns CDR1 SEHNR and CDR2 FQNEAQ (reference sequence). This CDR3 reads CASGSARVNEQYF. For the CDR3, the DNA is TGTGCCAGCGGCTCCGCCCGGGTCAACGAGCAGTACTTC.

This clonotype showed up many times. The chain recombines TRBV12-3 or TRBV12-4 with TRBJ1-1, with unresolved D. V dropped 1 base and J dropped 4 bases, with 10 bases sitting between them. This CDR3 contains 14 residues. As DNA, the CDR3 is TGTGCCAGCAGTTTAGGAAGCGGCGGCACTGAAGCTTTCTTT. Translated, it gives CASSLGSGGTEAFF.

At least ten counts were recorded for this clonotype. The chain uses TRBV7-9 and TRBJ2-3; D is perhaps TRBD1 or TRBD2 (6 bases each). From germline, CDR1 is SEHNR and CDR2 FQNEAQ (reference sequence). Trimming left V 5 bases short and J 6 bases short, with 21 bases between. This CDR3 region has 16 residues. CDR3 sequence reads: CASSGRGPGASDTQYF. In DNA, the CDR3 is TGTGCCAGCAGCGGCCGGGGGCCTGGTGCTAGCGATACGCAGTATTTT. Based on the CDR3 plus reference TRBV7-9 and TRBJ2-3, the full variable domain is DTGVSQNPRHKITKRGQNVTFRCDPISEHNRLYWYRQTLGQGPEFLTYFQNEAQLEKSRLLSDRFSAERPKGSFSTLEIQRTEQGDSAMYLCASSGRGPGASDTQYFGPGTRLTVL.

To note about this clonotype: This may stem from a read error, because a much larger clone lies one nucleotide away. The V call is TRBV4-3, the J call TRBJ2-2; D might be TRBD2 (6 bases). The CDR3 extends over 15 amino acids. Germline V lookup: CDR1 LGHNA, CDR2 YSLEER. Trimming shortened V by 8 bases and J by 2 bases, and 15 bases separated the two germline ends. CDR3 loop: CASGPRGINTGELFF. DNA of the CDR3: TGCGCCAGCGGCCCTCGGGGGATTAACACCGGGGAGCTGTTTTTT.

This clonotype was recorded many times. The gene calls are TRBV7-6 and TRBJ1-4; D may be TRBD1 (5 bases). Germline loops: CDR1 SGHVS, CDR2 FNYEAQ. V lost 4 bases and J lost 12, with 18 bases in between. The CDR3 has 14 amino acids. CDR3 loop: CASSSGPLGGELFF. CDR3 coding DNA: TGTGCCAGCAGCTCCGGACCCCTCGGGGGAGAACTGTTTTTT.

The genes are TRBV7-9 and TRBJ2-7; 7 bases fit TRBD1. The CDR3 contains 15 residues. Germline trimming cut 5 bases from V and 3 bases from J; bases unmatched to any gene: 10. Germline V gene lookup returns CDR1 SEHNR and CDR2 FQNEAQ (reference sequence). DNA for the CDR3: TGTGCCAGCAGCGTGACAGGGTCGGTAAGCTACGAGCAGTACTTC. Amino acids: CASSVTGSVSYEQYF.

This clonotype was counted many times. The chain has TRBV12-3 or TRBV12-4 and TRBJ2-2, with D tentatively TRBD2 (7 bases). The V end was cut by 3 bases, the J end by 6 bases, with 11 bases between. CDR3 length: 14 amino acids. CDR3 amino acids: CASSFPGGPGELFF. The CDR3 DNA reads TGTGCCAGCAGTTTCCCGGGGGGCCCCGGGGAGCTGTTTTTT.

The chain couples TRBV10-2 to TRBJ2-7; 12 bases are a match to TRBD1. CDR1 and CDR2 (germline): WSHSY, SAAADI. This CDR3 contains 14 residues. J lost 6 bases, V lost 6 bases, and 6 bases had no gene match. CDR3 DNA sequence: TGCGCCAGCAGAACCGGGACAGGGGGCCCCGAGCAGTACTTC. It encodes CASRTGTGGPEQYF.

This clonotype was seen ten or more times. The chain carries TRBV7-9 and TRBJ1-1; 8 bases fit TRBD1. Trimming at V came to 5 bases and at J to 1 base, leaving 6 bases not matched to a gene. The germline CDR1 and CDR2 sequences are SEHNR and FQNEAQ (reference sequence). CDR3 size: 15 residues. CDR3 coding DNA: TGTGCCAGCAGCCCCGGACAGGGAAGGAACACTGAAGCTTTCTTT. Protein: CASSPGQGRNTEAFF.

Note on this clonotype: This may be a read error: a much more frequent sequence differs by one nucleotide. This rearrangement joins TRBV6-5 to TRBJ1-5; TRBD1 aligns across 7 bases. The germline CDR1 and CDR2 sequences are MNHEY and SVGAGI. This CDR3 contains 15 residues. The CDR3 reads CAGSPGTVSIYPQHF. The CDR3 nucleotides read TGTGCCGGCAGTCCTGGGACAGTATCAATATATCCCCAGCATTTT.

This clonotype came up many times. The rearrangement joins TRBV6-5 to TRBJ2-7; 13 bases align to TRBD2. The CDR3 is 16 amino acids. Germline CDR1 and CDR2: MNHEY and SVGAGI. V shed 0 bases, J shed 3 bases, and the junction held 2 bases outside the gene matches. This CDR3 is CASSYSRTSGGYEQYF. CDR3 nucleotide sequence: TGTGCCAGCAGTTACTCGAGGACTAGCGGGGGCTACGAGCAGTACTTC.

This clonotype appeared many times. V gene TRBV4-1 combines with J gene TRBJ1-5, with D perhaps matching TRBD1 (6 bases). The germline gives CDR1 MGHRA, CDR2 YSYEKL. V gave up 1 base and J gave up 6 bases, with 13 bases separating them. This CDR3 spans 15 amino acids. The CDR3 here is CASSQGEGGLQPQHF. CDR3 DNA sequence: TGCGCCAGCAGCCAAGGTGAGGGGGGACTTCAGCCCCAGCATTTT.

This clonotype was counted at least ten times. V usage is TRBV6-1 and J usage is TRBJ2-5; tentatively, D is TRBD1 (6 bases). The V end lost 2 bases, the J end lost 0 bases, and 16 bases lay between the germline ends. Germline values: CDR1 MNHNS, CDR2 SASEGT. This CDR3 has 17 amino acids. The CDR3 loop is CASSERTVFPYQETQYF. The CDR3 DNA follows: TGTGCCAGCAGTGAAAGGACAGTTTTTCCGTACCAAGAGACCCAGTACTTC.

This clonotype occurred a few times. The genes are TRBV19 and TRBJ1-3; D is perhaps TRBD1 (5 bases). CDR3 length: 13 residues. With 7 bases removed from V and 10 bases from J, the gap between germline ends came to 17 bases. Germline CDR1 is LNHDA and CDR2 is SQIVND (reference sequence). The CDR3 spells CASIQFGGMTIYF. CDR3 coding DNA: TGTGCCAGTATCCAGTTTGGGGGTATGACCATATATTTT. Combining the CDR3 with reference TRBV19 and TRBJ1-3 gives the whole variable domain DGGITQSPKYLFRKEGQNVTLSCEQNLNHDAMYWYRQDPGQGLRLIYYSQIVNDFQKGDIAEGYSVSREKKESFPLTVTSAQKNPTAFYLCASIQFGGMTIYFGEGSWLTVV.

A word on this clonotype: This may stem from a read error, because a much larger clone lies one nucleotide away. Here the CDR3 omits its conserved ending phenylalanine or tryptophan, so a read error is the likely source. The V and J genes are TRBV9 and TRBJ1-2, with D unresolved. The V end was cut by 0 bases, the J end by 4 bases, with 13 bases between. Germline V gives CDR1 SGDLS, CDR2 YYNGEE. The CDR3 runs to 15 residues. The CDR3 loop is CASSVEGDPSYGYTS. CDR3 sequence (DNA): TGTGCCAGCAGCGTAGAGGGAGATCCTTCCTATGGCTACACCTCC.

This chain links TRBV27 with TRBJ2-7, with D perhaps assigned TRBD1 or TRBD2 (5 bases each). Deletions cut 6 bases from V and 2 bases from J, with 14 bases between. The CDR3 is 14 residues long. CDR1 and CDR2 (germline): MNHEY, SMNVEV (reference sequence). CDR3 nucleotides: TGTGCCAGCAGCTACACCGGGACCGCCTACGAGCAGTACTTC. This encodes CASSYTGTAYEQYF.